This T cell receptor beta chain was identified in a study of blood T cell repertoires in COVID-19. V dropped 3 bases and J dropped 1; count of bases not matched to a gene: 6. The length of the CDR3 is 15 residues. Per the germline V gene, CDR1 is GTSNPN and CDR2 is SVGIG (reference sequence). Original analysis: Amplification from reference gene primers served as the basis for estimated nucleated cell counts. Only in-frame clones appear in the TCRdb table, and some are missing; sequencing was by immunoSEQ multiplex PCR. The V and J calls and clone size come from that table; D and trimming were worked out from the DNA. This sample carries roughly 360,000 clones, roughly four fifths of them seen once, and the ten largest clones take over 4.5%.

The chain has TRBV30 and TRBJ1-5; 7 bases are a match to TRBD1. The material sequenced was PBMCs or T cells enriched from blood (not recorded which). This receptor was obtained from a woman aged 50 to 60 who had recovered from COVID-19. CDR3 sequence: CAWREQGMSNQPQHF. The CDR3 DNA reads TGTGCCTGGAGGGAACAGGGGATGAGCAATCAGCCCCAGCATTTT.